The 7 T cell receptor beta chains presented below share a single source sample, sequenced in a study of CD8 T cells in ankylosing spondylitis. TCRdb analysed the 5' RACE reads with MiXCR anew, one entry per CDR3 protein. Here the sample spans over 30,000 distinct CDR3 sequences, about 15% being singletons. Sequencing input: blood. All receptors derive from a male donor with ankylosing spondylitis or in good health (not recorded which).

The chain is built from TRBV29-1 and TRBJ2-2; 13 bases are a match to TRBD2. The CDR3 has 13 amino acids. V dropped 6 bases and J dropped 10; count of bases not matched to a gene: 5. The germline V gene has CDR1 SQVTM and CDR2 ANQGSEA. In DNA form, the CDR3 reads TGCAGCGTCCCCGGACTAGCGGGAGCGGAGCTGTTTTTT. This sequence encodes CSVPGLAGAELFF.

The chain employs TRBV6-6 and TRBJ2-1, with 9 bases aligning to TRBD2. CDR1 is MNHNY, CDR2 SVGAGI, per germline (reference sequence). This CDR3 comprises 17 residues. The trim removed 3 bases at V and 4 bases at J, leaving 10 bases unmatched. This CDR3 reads CASSYTNSGSPYNEQFF. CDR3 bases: TGTGCCAGCAGTTATACAAATAGCGGGAGTCCTTACAATGAGCAGTTCTTC.

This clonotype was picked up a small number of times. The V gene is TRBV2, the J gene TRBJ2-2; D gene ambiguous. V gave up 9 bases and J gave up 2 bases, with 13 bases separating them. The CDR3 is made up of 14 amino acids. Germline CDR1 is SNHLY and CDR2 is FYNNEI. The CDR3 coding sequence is TGTGCCAGGAACCGGACGGACAACACCGGGGAGCTGTTTTTT. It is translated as CARNRTDNTGELFF.

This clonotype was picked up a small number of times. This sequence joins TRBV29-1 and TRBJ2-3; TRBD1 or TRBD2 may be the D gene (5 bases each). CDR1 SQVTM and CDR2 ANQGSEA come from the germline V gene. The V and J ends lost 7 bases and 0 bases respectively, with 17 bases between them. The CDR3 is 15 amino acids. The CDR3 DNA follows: TGCAGCGCCACCACTGGGACGGCCAGCACAGATACGCAGTATTTT. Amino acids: CSATTGTASTDTQYF.

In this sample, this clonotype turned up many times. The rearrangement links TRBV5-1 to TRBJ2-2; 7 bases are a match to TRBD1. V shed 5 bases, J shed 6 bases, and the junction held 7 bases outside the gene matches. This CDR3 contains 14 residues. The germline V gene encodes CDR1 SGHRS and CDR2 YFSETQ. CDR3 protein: CASSSQQGPGELFF. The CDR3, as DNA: TGCGCCAGCAGTAGCCAACAGGGGCCCGGGGAGCTGTTTTTT. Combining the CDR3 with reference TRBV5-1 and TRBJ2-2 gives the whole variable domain KAGVTQTPRYLIKTRGQQVTLSCSPISGHRSVSWYQQTPGQGLQFLFEYFSETQRNKGNFPGRFSGRQFSNSRSEMNVSTLELGDSALYLCASSSQQGPGELFFGEGSRLTVL.

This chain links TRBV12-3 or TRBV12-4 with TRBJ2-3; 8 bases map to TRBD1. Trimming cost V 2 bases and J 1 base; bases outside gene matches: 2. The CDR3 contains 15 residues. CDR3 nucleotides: TGTGCCAGCAGTTTAACGGACAGGGGCACAGATACGCAGTATTTT. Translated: CASSLTDRGTDTQYF.

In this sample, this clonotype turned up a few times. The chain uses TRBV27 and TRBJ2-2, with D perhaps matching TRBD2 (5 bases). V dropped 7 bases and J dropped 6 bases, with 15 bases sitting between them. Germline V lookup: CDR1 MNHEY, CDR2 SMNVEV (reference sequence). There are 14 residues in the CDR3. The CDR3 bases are TGTGCCAGCACCCTGGCGTTGGGAGCCGGGGAGCTGTTTTTT. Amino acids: CASTLALGAGELFF.